These 5 T cell receptor beta chains were sequenced from one sample in a study of blood T cell repertoires in COVID-19. Using immunoSEQ multiplex PCR, the repertoire was profiled, and TCRdb retains in-frame clones only, with some absent. The table includes roughly 670,000 clones, 85% to 90% detected once. Sequencing was done on a sample of peripheral blood. The source is a woman between 18 and 29 years old with acute or convalescent COVID-19.

The chain is built from TRBV4-1 and TRBJ2-1; 7 nucleotides line up with TRBD2. Germline V gene sequence: CDR1 MGHRA, CDR2 YSYEKL. Unmatched junction bases numbered 4, after V lost 0 bases and J lost 2 bases. The CDR3 runs to 16 residues. CDR3 bases: TGCGCCAGCAGCCAAGATGGGGGACTACCCTACAATGAGCAGTTCTTC. This encodes CASSQDGGLPYNEQFF.

The V and J genes are TRBV6-5 and TRBJ1-2; possibly TRBD1 for D (5 bases). CDR1 is MNHEY, CDR2 SVGAGI, per germline. The CDR3 sequence is 15 residues long. V dropped 5 bases and J dropped 0 bases, with 13 bases sitting between them. DNA of the CDR3: TGTGCCAGCAGTCGCGACAGTCTAGCTAACTATGGCTACACCTTC. This sequence encodes CASSRDSLANYGYTF.

The chain combines TRBV6-5 with TRBJ2-7; possibly TRBD1 for D (6 bases). With 4 bases removed from V and 3 bases from J, the gap between germline ends came to 10 bases. CDR3 length equals 13 residues. In germline, CDR1 is MNHEY, CDR2 SVGAGI. The CDR3 sequence is CASSWQDSYEQYF. The CDR3 nucleotides read TGTGCCAGCAGTTGGCAGGACAGCTACGAGCAGTACTTC.

The chain links TRBV29-1 to TRBJ1-1; D not certain. This CDR3 has 13 residues. Germline-derived CDR1 and CDR2 are SQVTM and ANQGSEA. Trimming took 7 bases from V and 6 from J, leaving 18 bases between them. CDR3: CSALGAQLAEAFF. DNA for the CDR3: TGCAGCGCCCTAGGAGCCCAATTGGCTGAAGCTTTCTTT.

V usage is TRBV6-5 and J usage is TRBJ2-5, with TRBD2 as a possible D gene (6 bases). There are 14 residues in the CDR3. V dropped 2 bases and J dropped 4 bases, with 11 bases sitting between them. In germline, CDR1 is MNHEY, CDR2 SVGAGI. This chain's CDR3 is CASSYHGGGETQYF. The CDR3 DNA reads as TGTGCCAGCAGTTACCACGGGGGTGGAGAGACCCAGTACTTC.